This is a list of T cell receptor beta chains from one sample in a study of blood T cell repertoires in COVID-19. TCRdb keeps only in-frame clones here, not all; method: immunoSEQ multiplex PCR. The table shows some 350,000 clones, with more than 75% occurring only once. The sequenced sample consisted of peripheral blood. These receptors originate from a woman between 45 and 60 years old with COVID-19, enrolled during active disease. Each CDR3 is given with its conserved first and last residue. A D gene is named only where the DNA matches it firmly. Clone size is stated in some rows and not others, as once, few, many or a class when expanded.

v_gene	d_gene	j_gene	abundance	CDR3nt	CDR3aa
TRBV30	TRBD1	TRBJ1-4	.	TGTGCCTGGAGGGGACAGGGGCCGAAAAAGTTTTTT	CAWRGQGPKKFF
TRBV2	TRBD2	TRBJ2-1	.	TGTGCCAGCATCGGCGGAGCGGGAGGGTCCTACAATGAGCAGTTCTTC	CASIGGAGGSYNEQFF
TRBV18	TRBD2	TRBJ2-7	.	TGTGCCAGCTCATTGGGACTAGACTACGAGCAGTACTTC	CASSLGLDYEQYF
TRBV19	.	TRBJ2-7	.	TGTGCCAGTAGCCCGCCCGGGACACGACTGTCCTACGAGCAGTACTTC	CASSPPGTRLSYEQYF
TRBV7-6	TRBD2	TRBJ2-1	.	TGTGCCAGCAGCTTAGTAGGTACTAGCGGGGGGAACAATGAGCAGTTCTTC	CASSLVGTSGGNNEQFF
TRBV4-1	TRBD1	TRBJ1-1	.	TGCGCCAGCAGCCGTCAGGGGGTCGCTGAAGCTTTCTTT	CASSRQGVAEAFF
TRBV11-2	TRBD2	TRBJ2-3	.	TGTGCCAGCAGCTTAGTTGCGGGAGGGCCAGATACGCAGTATTTT	CASSLVAGGPDTQYF
TRBV4-1	TRBD2	TRBJ2-1	.	TGCGCCAGCAGCCGCTCTAGCGGGTACTACAATGAGCAGTTCTTC	CASSRSSGYYNEQFF
TRBV7-6	TRBD1	TRBJ1-4	once	TGTGCCAGCAGCCCTGGACAGGATGAAAAACTGTTTTTT	CASSPGQDEKLFF
TRBV7-8	.	TRBJ1-2	.	TGTGCCAGCAGCAGAGGGAGTAACTATGGCTACACCTTC	CASSRGSNYGYTF
TRBV30	TRBD1	TRBJ2-3	.	TGTGCCTGGAACCTACAGGGACAGAGCACAGATACGCAGTATTTT	CAWNLQGQSTDTQYF
TRBV11-3	TRBD1	TRBJ1-1	.	TGTGCCAGCAAGACCGGGACAGGGTCCACTGAAGCTTTCTTT	CASKTGTGSTEAFF
TRBV30	TRBD1	TRBJ2-3	.	TGTGCCTACGGACAGGGCAGGGGGAGCACAGATACGCAGTATTTT	CAYGQGRGSTDTQYF
TRBV5-1	TRBD2	TRBJ2-5	.	TGCGCCAGCAGCTTGCGGCTAGCGGGAGGTAACGGAGAGACCCAGTACTTC	CASSLRLAGGNGETQYF
TRBV5-1	TRBD2	TRBJ2-3	.	TGCGCCAGCAGCTTAACTAGCGGGGTTAGCACAGATACGCAGTATTTT	CASSLTSGVSTDTQYF
TRBV29-1	TRBD2	TRBJ2-3	.	TGCAGCGCCCGAGCGGGAGGCACAGATACGCAGTATTTT	CSARAGGTDTQYF
TRBV24-1	.	TRBJ1-5	.	TGTGCCACCAGTGTTGGGCGGGGTACCTTTGGCAATCAGCCCCAGCATTTT	CATSVGRGTFGNQPQHF
TRBV7-9	TRBD2	TRBJ2-2	.	TGTGCCAGCAGCGGGCAGCGGGAGGCAATTACCGGGGAGCTGTTTTTT	CASSGQREAITGELFF
TRBV6-5	.	TRBJ1-2	.	TGTGCCAGCACTCAAACCCCAGGGGACTATGGCTACACCTTC	CASTQTPGDYGYTF
TRBV7-2	TRBD2	TRBJ2-5	.	TGTGCCAGCAGCCCGGGAGGGCGGGAAGAGACCCAGTACTTC	CASSPGGREETQYF
TRBV21-1	.	TRBJ2-2	.	TGTGCCAGCAGCCCTGGTCCTAGCGGGAGGTCGGACGGGGAGCTGTTTTTT	CASSPGPSGRSDGELFF
TRBV15	TRBD1	TRBJ1-5	.	TGTGCCACCGGGACAGACAATCAGCCCCAGCATTTT	CATGTDNQPQHF
TRBV6-1	.	TRBJ2-7	.	TGTGCCAGCAGTGAAGAACGGTTCTACGAGCAGTACTTC	CASSEERFYEQYF
TRBV29-1	.	TRBJ2-1	.	TGCAGCGTGGAGCCGCGGGCGGCAAACCCCAATGAGCAGTTCTTC	CSVEPRAANPNEQFF
TRBV4-1	TRBD1	TRBJ2-1	.	TGCGCCAGCAGCCCCCCGGCCGGGACAGGGGGAAACAATGAGCAGTTCTTC	CASSPPAGTGGNNEQFF
TRBV4-2	TRBD2	TRBJ2-1	.	TGTGCCAGCAGACGAGCGGGAGAAGGGGATGAGCAGTTCTTC	CASRRAGEGDEQFF
TRBV11-2	TRBD1	TRBJ1-3	.	TGTGCCAGCAGGCTAATTCAGGGGGCATCTGGAAACACCATATATTTT	CASRLIQGASGNTIYF
TRBV19	TRBD1	TRBJ1-1	.	TGTGCCAGTAGTCCGGGAGGGGGCTTCACTGAAGCTTTCTTT	CASSPGGGFTEAFF
TRBV6-2/TRBV6-3	.	TRBJ1-5	.	TGTGCCAGCAGCCTTACGGGGGATCTGCCCCAGCATTTT	CASSLTGDLPQHF
TRBV25-1	TRBD1	TRBJ2-7	.	TGTGCCAGCAGATCAACCGGGACAGGGACCGAGCAGTACTTC	CASRSTGTGTEQYF
TRBV27	TRBD1	TRBJ1-3	.	TGTGCCAGCAAGGACAGGTATTCTGGAAACACCATATATTTT	CASKDRYSGNTIYF
TRBV6-4	.	TRBJ1-1	once	TGTGCCAGCAGTGCCGACGGCGGACAGATGACTGAAGCTTTCTTT	CASSADGGQMTEAFF
TRBV7-2	.	TRBJ2-3	.	TGTGCCAGCAGCTTAGCGCGGACAGATACGCAGTATTTT	CASSLARTDTQYF
TRBV7-8	.	TRBJ2-3	.	TGTGCCAGCAGCTCTCGTCGGGGCGGGATAAGCACAGATACGCAGTATTTT	CASSSRRGGISTDTQYF
TRBV5-1	TRBD1	TRBJ1-2	.	TGCGCCAGCAGCATCGACGCCGGGACAGGAGCCTATGGCTACACCTTC	CASSIDAGTGAYGYTF